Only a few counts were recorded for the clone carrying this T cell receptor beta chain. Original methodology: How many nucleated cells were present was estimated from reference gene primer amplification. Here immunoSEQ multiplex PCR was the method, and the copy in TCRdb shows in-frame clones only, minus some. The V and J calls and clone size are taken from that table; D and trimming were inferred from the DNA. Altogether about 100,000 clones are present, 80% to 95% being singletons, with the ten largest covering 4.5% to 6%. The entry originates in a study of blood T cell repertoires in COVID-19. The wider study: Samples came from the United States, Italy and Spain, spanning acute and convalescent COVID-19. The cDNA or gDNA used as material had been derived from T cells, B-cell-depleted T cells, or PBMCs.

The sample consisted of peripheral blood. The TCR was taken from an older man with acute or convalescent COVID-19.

The CDR3 DNA sequence: TGTGCCACCAGTGAAGCGGGAGACCCCGGGGAGCTGTTTTTT. Encoded protein: CATSEAGDPGELFF. The gene calls are TRBV24-1 and TRBJ2-2; 8 nucleotides align to TRBD2. The germline CDR1 and CDR2 sequences are KGHDR and SFDVKD. This CDR3 region has 14 residues. Losses at the gene ends were 4 bases for V and 6 bases for J; bases not matched to a gene: 3.